Sequencing of this T cell receptor beta chain was carried out in a study of neurological immune-mediated disorders. This CDR3 is 15 amino acids long. V dropped 6 bases and J dropped 4 bases, with 15 bases sitting between them. The germline CDR1 and CDR2 sequences are ENHRY and SYGVKD. In TCRdb, the 5' RACE reads were re-called with MiXCR into one record per CDR3 protein. The table shows tens of thousands of distinct CDR3 sequences, with around 6% occurring only once. This clonotype appeared many times. This chain joins TRBV10-3 and TRBJ2-2; D is perhaps TRBD2 (6 bases). The sequence was obtained from a woman aged 40 to 50 in good health. The sample was CD4+ T cells from blood. The CDR3 spells CAIRGLSSATGELFF. In nucleotides, the CDR3 is TGTGCCATCAGGGGACTTTCTAGCGCCACCGGGGAGCTGTTTTTT.